These T cell receptor beta chains were read from a single sample in a study of cytomegalovirus exposure and HLA in healthy donors. Libraries were prepared by immunoSEQ multiplex PCR; TCRdb keeps only in-frame clonotypes and omits some of them. The profile covers over 130,000 clones, with around 74% appearing a single time and roughly 6.8% taken by the ten largest. Material for sequencing was PBMCs. These receptors originate from a man aged 45 to 65 in good health and CMV-seropositive. Both conserved end residues are part of each CDR3. D genes are given only for firm matches. Not all rows give a size; the values are once, few, many and, for expanded clones, a class.

D	size	V	J	DNA	CDR3
TRBD2	-	TRBV28	TRBJ2-1	TGTGCCAGCCTCGCTAGCGGCTCCTACAATGAGCAGTTCTTC	CASLASGSYNEQFF
-	-	TRBV5-5	TRBJ2-7	TGTGCCAGCAGCTTGGGCGGGCCCTACGAGCAGTACTTC	CASSLGGPYEQYF
-	-	TRBV5-1	TRBJ2-1	TGCGCCAGCAGCTCCGGAGCTCCACTCTCCTACAATGAGCAGTTCTTC	CASSSGAPLSYNEQFF
-	-	TRBV9	TRBJ2-3	TGTGCCAGCAGCCTTGGGCCACCCCCAGATACGCAGTATTTT	CASSLGPPPDTQYF
-	-	TRBV6-1	TRBJ2-2	TGCGCCAGCAAGAGGTCGGAGAACACCGGGGAGCTGTTTTTT	CASKRSENTGELFF
-	-	TRBV28	TRBJ1-2	TGTGCCAGCAGTTTAGGAGGCAGAAACTATGGCTACACCTTC	CASSLGGRNYGYTF
-	-	TRBV19	TRBJ2-1	TGTGCCAGTAGTATCACCTGGCTCACCCCCCACAATGAGCAGTTCTTC	CASSITWLTPHNEQFF
-	-	TRBV28	TRBJ1-1	TGTGCCAGCAGTTCCCCTCAGGGCAGGGCTTTCTTT	CASSSPQGRAFF
TRBD1	-	TRBV28	TRBJ2-5	TGTGCCAGCGCACAAACAGGGGGCAGGGAGACCCAGTACTTC	CASAQTGGRETQYF
-	-	TRBV7-8	TRBJ2-7	TGTGCCAGCAGCTTAGAGCAGGGGGGTTTCTACGAGCAGTACTTC	CASSLEQGGFYEQYF
-	once	TRBV11-1	TRBJ1-3	TGTGCCAGCAGCTTTGCCCTATCGATGGTACCTGGAAACACCATATATTTT	CASSFALSMVPGNTIYF
-	-	TRBV28	TRBJ2-7	TGTGCCAGCAATCTCGGCGGGATGTACGAGCAGTACTTC	CASNLGGMYEQYF
TRBD2	-	TRBV2	TRBJ2-2	TGTGCCAACTCGGGACTACCGTCGGGGGCCGGGGAGCTGTTTTTT	CANSGLPSGAGELFF
TRBD1	-	TRBV7-9	TRBJ2-3	TGTGCCAGCAGCAAGGGGACAGGGGAGACAGATACGCAGTATTTT	CASSKGTGETDTQYF
-	-	TRBV7-9	TRBJ2-3	TGTGCCAGCAGCTGGCCGGATACGCAGTATTTT	CASSWPDTQYF
TRBD2	-	TRBV19	TRBJ2-1	TGTGCCAGTAGTCTCGGGACTAGCGGTTACAATGAGCAGTTCTTC	CASSLGTSGYNEQFF
-	-	TRBV27	TRBJ2-1	TGTGCCAGCAGTTTGGCTCTGGGAGCACTGTTCTTC	CASSLALGALFF
TRBD1	-	TRBV5-1	TRBJ1-4	TGCGCCAGCAGCTTTACAGGGGTGGAAAAACTGTTTTTT	CASSFTGVEKLFF
TRBD2	-	TRBV7-9	TRBJ2-7	TGTGCCAGCAATAGCGGGCGGGGCGAGCAGTACTTC	CASNSGRGEQYF
-	-	TRBV6-6	TRBJ2-3	TGTGCCAGCAGTTTGCAGCGGGCCTCCACAGATACGCAGTATTTT	CASSLQRASTDTQYF
-	-	TRBV5-4	TRBJ1-2	TGTGCCAGCAGCTCGGACACCCGTAACTATGGCTACACCTTC	CASSSDTRNYGYTF
-	once	TRBV28	TRBJ2-7	TGTGCCAGCAGCACCCTCGTCCGGGGAGTTTACGAGCAGTACTTC	CASSTLVRGVYEQYF
-	-	TRBV28	TRBJ2-7	TGTGCCAGCAGTTCCCCGGGACATACCTACGAGCAGTACTTC	CASSSPGHTYEQYF
TRBD1	-	TRBV2	TRBJ2-7	TGTGCCAGCGACAGGGGATCCTACGAGCAGTACTTC	CASDRGSYEQYF
TRBD1	-	TRBV6-6	TRBJ2-7	TGTGCCAGCAGTTACGGGACAGGGGGATACGAGCAGTACTTC	CASSYGTGGYEQYF
-	-	TRBV28	TRBJ1-1	TGTGCCAGCAGCCTTGACAGGAACACTGAAGCTTTCTTT	CASSLDRNTEAFF
-	-	TRBV28	TRBJ1-2	TGTGCCAGCAGTTCTCTACCTATGGTCTACGGCTACACCTTC	CASSSLPMVYGYTF
-	-	TRBV5-6	TRBJ2-7	TGTGCCAGCAGCTTGCCGTCCAGGTACGAGCAGTACTTC	CASSLPSRYEQYF
TRBD1	-	TRBV19	TRBJ2-1	TGTGCCAGTAGTATCGGGGGACAGGGATACAATGAGCAGTTCTTC	CASSIGGQGYNEQFF
TRBD1	-	TRBV10-3	TRBJ1-1	TGTGCCATCAGTGAGACAGGGGGCTCTGAAGCTTTCTTT	CAISETGGSEAFF
TRBD1	-	TRBV11-3	TRBJ2-7	TGTGCCAGCAGCAACAGGGGCTCCTACGAGCAGTACTTC	CASSNRGSYEQYF
-	-	TRBV15	TRBJ2-7	TGTGCCACCAGCAGAGATGGAGTAGGGAGAGCCTACGAGCAGTACTTC	CATSRDGVGRAYEQYF
-	-	TRBV15	TRBJ1-5	TGTGCCACCAGCAGAGACGGGATGGTTTTTAGCAATCAGCCCCAGCATTTT	CATSRDGMVFSNQPQHF
-	-	TRBV6-4	TRBJ2-6	TGTGCCAGCAGTGAAGACGAGGGAACAGGGGCCAACGTCCTGACTTTC	CASSEDEGTGANVLTF
-	-	TRBV5-1	TRBJ1-5	TGCGCCAGCAGCCACGGGATGGATCAGCCCCAGCATTTT	CASSHGMDQPQHF
TRBD1	-	TRBV9	TRBJ1-4	TGTGCCAGCAGCGTAGGGCTAGGGGGCTCCGGTGAAAAACTGTTTTTT	CASSVGLGGSGEKLFF
-	-	TRBV27	TRBJ1-2	TGTGCCAGCAGTGCCTCCGGGACAAACTATGGCTACACCTTC	CASSASGTNYGYTF
-	-	TRBV15	TRBJ1-2	TGTGCCACCAGCAGAGATCCCCTGTATGGCTACACCTTC	CATSRDPLYGYTF
-	once	TRBV7-3	TRBJ2-2	TGTGCCAGCAGCTTAACTAGCAGGAACACCGGGGAGCTGTTTTTT	CASSLTSRNTGELFF
-	-	TRBV18	TRBJ2-5	TGTGCCAGCTCACCCTACCCTCAAGAGACCCAGTACTTC	CASSPYPQETQYF
TRBD2	-	TRBV27	TRBJ2-7	TGTGCCAGCAGTTACTTGCGGGAGAGGCTCCACGAGCAGTACTTC	CASSYLRERLHEQYF
-	-	TRBV6-6	TRBJ2-2	TGTGCCAGCAGTCCGGGGGAAAGACCCGGGGAGCTGTTTTTT	CASSPGERPGELFF
-	-	TRBV19	TRBJ1-5	TGTGCCAGTAGAAGGGGTCAGGGGCGCAATCAGCCCCAGCATTTT	CASRRGQGRNQPQHF
TRBD2	-	TRBV7-3	TRBJ2-1	TGTGCCAGCAGCCCAACCGTAGCGGGAGAGGGTGAGCAGTTCTTC	CASSPTVAGEGEQFF
TRBD2	once	TRBV7-8	TRBJ2-6	TGTGCCAGCAGCTTAGGGCGGGGGGGCAGGGCTGAGTCTGGGGCCAACGTCCTGACTTTC	CASSLGRGGRAESGANVLTF